A selection of T cell receptor beta chains follows, all from one sample in a study of identical twins. MiXCR, run by TCRdb on the 5' RACE reads, gives a single entry per CDR3 protein. The sample lists 1.5 million or so distinct CDR3 sequences, under 35% occurring once. Sequenced sample: cord blood. The receptors shown here come from a newborn girl in good health. Both conserved end residues are part of each CDR3.

j_call v_call cdr3_aa
TRBJ2-5 TRBV7-9 CASSFSSGEETQYF
TRBJ2-4 TRBV15 CATSRAYGTGENIQYF
TRBJ1-4 TRBV27 CASSLRPLNEKLFF
TRBJ1-4 TRBV20-1 CSAAGGGDEKLFF
TRBJ1-2 TRBV29-1 CSVAQGPVSNYGYTF
TRBJ1-6 TRBV20-1 CSAKKGSYNSPLHF
TRBJ1-1 TRBV20-1 CSARRVGEMTVNTEAFF
TRBJ2-3 TRBV2 CASTPHRGASTDTQYF
TRBJ2-1 TRBV29-1 CSVRGNEQFF
TRBJ2-7 TRBV29-1 CSVGPTGSYEQYF
TRBJ2-1 TRBV3-1 CASSQPTSGSPEQFF
TRBJ2-1 TRBV2 CASSDKLAGGVQFF
TRBJ2-3 TRBV20-1 CSARVPVWTDTQYF
TRBJ1-4 TRBV25-1 CASSEGQGAGEKLFF
TRBJ1-6 TRBV6-9 CASSSPRQPYNSPLHF
TRBJ1-2 TRBV5-6 CASSLDSDRGFYGYTF
TRBJ2-3 TRBV20-1 CSAMVAGERDTQYF
TRBJ1-1 TRBV20-1 CSATQGANTEAFF
TRBJ2-5 TRBV29-1 CSVTSGRDGQETQYF
TRBJ2-1 TRBV20-1 CSARQAGGLGSYNEQFF
TRBJ2-5 TRBV7-9 CASSLAETLQETQYF
TRBJ2-3 TRBV12-3/TRBV12-4 CASSWTSGRRVTDTQYF
TRBJ1-1 TRBV2 CARDRGRNTEAFF
TRBJ2-7 TRBV27 CASSFSGEGYEQYF
TRBJ1-6 TRBV2 CASSDGQGRNSPLHF
TRBJ1-2 TRBV20-1 CSARPQGALYGYTF
TRBJ2-3 TRBV5-1 CASSLQGGTTDTQYF
TRBJ1-1 TRBV7-2 CASSSPHRGNTEAFF
TRBJ2-4 TRBV5-1 CASSLAGANIQYF
TRBJ2-1 TRBV20-1 CSASGVSYNEQFF
TRBJ2-1 TRBV2 CASWGLAGGPYNEQFF
TRBJ2-7 TRBV27 CASSLYGAPSPTGRGNEQYF
TRBJ2-7 TRBV9 CASSVATGTRETRYF
TRBJ1-2 TRBV24-1 CATSGTGGYGYTF
TRBJ2-3 TRBV5-8 CASREGRLGGTSTDTQYF
TRBJ1-4 TRBV7-9 CAGSKKVGVTNEKLFF
TRBJ1-2 TRBV9 CASSLGTSPYGYTF
TRBJ2-4 TRBV6-1 CASSEVRSLQNIQYF
TRBJ2-5 TRBV27 CASSLYYRRETQYF
TRBJ2-7 TRBV4-1 CASSQAVTGAYEQYF
TRBJ1-2 TRBV15 CATSRTGKGYTF
TRBJ2-7 TRBV24-1 CATSDPTSGYEQYF
TRBJ2-7 TRBV12-3/TRBV12-4 CASSFGRFYEQYF
. TRBV5-1 CASSEMTGSSYNEQYF
TRBJ1-6 TRBV5-1 CASSSKNNSPLHF
TRBJ2-5 TRBV7-2 CASSKTSGRAKTQYF
TRBJ2-3 TRBV24-1 CATGPTTDTQYF
TRBJ2-5 TRBV12-3/TRBV12-4 CASSLYGEETQYF
TRBJ2-7 TRBV5-1 CASSRFMGRTNRHEQYF
TRBJ1-5 TRBV7-8 CASRARGDFNQPQHF
TRBJ2-7 TRBV5-1 CASSLQVLDEQYF
TRBJ2-3 TRBV10-3 CAISEKPGIRNTGTDTQYF
TRBJ2-1 TRBV20-1 CSARSGTRNNEQFF
TRBJ2-3 TRBV9 CASAKGLAGDTQYF
TRBJ2-1 TRBV20-1 CSIWGGSNEQFF
TRBJ2-3 TRBV6-1 CASSPRLILDSTDTQYF
TRBJ1-1 TRBV2 CASSFLTGTTTEAFF
TRBJ2-1 TRBV5-5 CASCGSGFSYNEQFF
TRBJ2-1 TRBV20-1 CSARDPPYNEQFF